This TCR beta chain was sequenced for a study of blood T cell repertoires in COVID-19. The method was immunoSEQ multiplex PCR; TCRdb's version includes in-frame clones alone and lacks a portion of them. Here the sample spans about 42,000 clones, about 82% being singletons. This CDR3 is built from 16 residues. Unmatched junction bases numbered 4, after V lost 0 bases and J lost 4 bases. Germline CDR1 reads SGHAT; CDR2 reads FQNNGV. The sequenced sample consisted of peripheral blood. The chain joins TRBV11-2 to TRBJ1-3; 9 nucleotides line up with TRBD1. The origin of this receptor is a man between 65 and 79 years old with acute or convalescent COVID-19. The CDR3 DNA reads TGTGCCAGCAGCTTAGAGGGACAGGGAATGGGAAACACCATATATTTT. As protein: CASSLEGQGMGNTIYF. The full variable domain, rest sourced from reference TRBV11-2 and TRBJ1-3, is EAGVAQSPRYKIIEKRQSVAFWCNPISGHATLYWYQQILGQGPKLLIQFQNNGVVDDSQLPKDRFSAERLKGVDSTLKIQPAKLEDSAVYLCASSLEGQGMGNTIYFGEGSWLTVV.